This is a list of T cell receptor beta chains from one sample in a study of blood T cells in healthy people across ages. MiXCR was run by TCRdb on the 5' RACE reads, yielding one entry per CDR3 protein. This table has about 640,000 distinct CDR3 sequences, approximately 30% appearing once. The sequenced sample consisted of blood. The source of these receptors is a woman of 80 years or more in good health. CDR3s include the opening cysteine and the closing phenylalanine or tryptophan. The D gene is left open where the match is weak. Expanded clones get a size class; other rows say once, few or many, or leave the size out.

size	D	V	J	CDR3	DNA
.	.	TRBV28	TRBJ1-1	CASSLTDVLTNTEAFF	TGTGCCAGCAGTTTGACAGATGTCTTAACGAACACTGAAGCTTTCTTT
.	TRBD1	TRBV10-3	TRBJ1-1	CAVSGTGGNTEAFF	TGTGCCGTCAGCGGGACAGGCGGGAACACTGAAGCTTTCTTT
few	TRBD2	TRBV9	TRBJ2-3	CASRILGWGGRGNTDTQYF	TGTGCCAGCAGAATTTTAGGATGGGGAGGGCGGGGGAATACAGATACGCAGTATTTT
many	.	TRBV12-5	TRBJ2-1	CASGLGGQSNQQFF	TGTGCTAGTGGTTTGGGTGGTCAGTCTAATCAGCAGTTCTTC
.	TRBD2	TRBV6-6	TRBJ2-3	CASSSREGDTQYF	TGTGCCAGCAGTTCGAGGGAGGGAGATACGCAGTATTTT
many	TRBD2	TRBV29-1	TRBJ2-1	CSVAFGRASFLSGGPHDEQFF	TGCAGCGTTGCATTCGGGAGGGCCAGCTTCCTCAGCGGGGGGCCGCACGATGAGCAGTTCTTC
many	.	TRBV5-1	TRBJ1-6	CASSESLRGRNSPLHF	TGCGCCAGCAGCGAGTCCCTCCGGGGCCGAAATTCACCCCTCCACTTT
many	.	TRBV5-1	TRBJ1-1	CASSGEGGTEAFF	TGCGCCAGCAGCGGGGAGGGCGGAACTGAAGCTTTCTTT
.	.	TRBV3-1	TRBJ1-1	CASSPFRTSWDTEAFF	TGTGCCAGCAGCCCGTTCCGGACATCCTGGGACACTGAAGCTTTCTTT
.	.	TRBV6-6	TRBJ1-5	CASSSRPVSSNQPQHF	TGTGCCAGCAGCTCAAGACCCGTGAGTAGCAATCAGCCCCAGCATTTT
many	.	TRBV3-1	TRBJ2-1	CASSQDTGPYNEQFF	TGTGCCAGCAGCCAAGATACAGGGCCCTACAATGAGCAGTTCTTC
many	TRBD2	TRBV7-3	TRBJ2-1	CASSTKRGGHYNEQFF	TGTGCCAGCAGCACCAAGCGGGGGGGCCACTACAATGAGCAGTTCTTC
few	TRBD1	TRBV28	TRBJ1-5	CASSFPRQGARDNQPQHF	TGTGCCAGCAGTTTCCCGAGACAGGGGGCGAGGGACAATCAGCCCCAGCATTTT
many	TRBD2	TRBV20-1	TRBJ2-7	CSAPSGTSRYNEQYF	TGCAGTGCCCCCTCTGGGACTAGCCGGTACAATGAGCAGTACTTC
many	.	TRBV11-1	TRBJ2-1	CASSLGFLGGAQVDEQFF	TGTGCCAGCAGCTTAGGGTTCTTAGGGGGGGCCCAGGTCGATGAGCAGTTCTTC
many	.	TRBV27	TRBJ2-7	CASSFGGSRSYEQYF	TGTGCCAGCAGTTTTGGGGGGTCGAGGTCCTACGAGCAGTACTTC
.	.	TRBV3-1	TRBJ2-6	CASSQAAVSGANVLTF	TGTGCCAGCAGCCAAGCGGCGGTCTCTGGGGCCAACGTCCTGACTTTC
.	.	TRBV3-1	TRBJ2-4	CASSQDAGDKNIQYF	TGTGCCAGCAGCCAAGATGCCGGGGATAAAAACATTCAGTACTTC
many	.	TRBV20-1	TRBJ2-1	CSARGGRAGSGNEQFF	TGCAGTGCTAGGGGGGGTAGGGCAGGGTCAGGGAATGAGCAGTTCTTC
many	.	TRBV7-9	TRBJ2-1	CASSYPSGEQFF	TGTGCCAGCAGCTACCCATCTGGCGAGCAGTTCTTC
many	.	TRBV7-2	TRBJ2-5	CASSLRRGSVETQYF	TGTGCCAGCAGCTTACGGCGAGGGTCGGTGGAGACCCAGTACTTC
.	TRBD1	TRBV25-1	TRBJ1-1	CASSGDRANEAFF	TGTGCCAGCAGTGGGGACAGGGCGAATGAAGCTTTCTTT
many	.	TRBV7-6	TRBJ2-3	CASSLVWGDTQYF	TGTGCCAGCAGCTTAGTGTGGGGTGATACGCAGTATTTT
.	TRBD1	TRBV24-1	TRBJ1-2	CATSDTSGTVYGYTF	TGTGCCACCAGTGATACCTCCGGGACAGTCTATGGCTACACCTTC
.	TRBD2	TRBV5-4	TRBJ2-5	CASSLGTRGREETQYF	TGTGCCAGCAGCCTCGGGACTAGAGGGAGGGAAGAGACCCAGTACTTC
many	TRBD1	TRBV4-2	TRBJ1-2	CASSPSAGGGYGYTF	TGTGCCAGCAGCCCTAGCGCAGGGGGCGGGTATGGCTACACCTTC